The clone carrying this T cell receptor (beta chain) showed up just a few times. The CDR3 covers 16 residues. The germline gives CDR1 MGHDK, CDR2 SYGVNS. V shed 4 bases and J 8 bases; nucleotides not matched to a gene: 6. Repertoires were generated with immunoSEQ multiplex PCR, while TCRdb's copy carries only in-frame clones and drops some. The table includes some 390,000 clones, roughly 86% detected once. This sample is drawn from a study of blood T cell repertoires in COVID-19. Sequences were obtained from PBMCs or T cells enriched from blood (not recorded which). The TCR comes from a woman aged 25-40 years who had recovered from COVID-19. The chain carries TRBV25-1 and TRBJ2-3, with TRBD2 matching 16 bases. CDR3 residues: CASSGGLAGGPVTQYF. The CDR3 nucleotides are TGTGCCAGCAGTGGGGGACTAGCGGGGGGGCCCGTTACGCAGTATTTT.